The present T cell receptor (beta chain) was sequenced within a study of blood T cell repertoires in COVID-19. Study-level background: The samples span acute and convalescent COVID-19 from the United States, Italy and Spain.

Assignment of participants to cohorts was predicated upon participant-reported clinical history. The V and J ends lost 2 bases and 4 bases respectively, with 16 bases between them. Germline V lookup: CDR1 SGHRS, CDR2 YFSETQ. The CDR3 consists of 15 residues. Produced via immunoSEQ multiplex PCR; TCRdb's table is partial and in-frame only. This sample carries around 200,000 clones, approximately 75% of them seen once, and the ten largest clones take about 9%. The sample was PBMCs or T cells enriched from blood (not recorded which). The chain has TRBV5-1 and TRBJ2-7, with D tentatively TRBD1 (5 bases). The clonotype was recovered from a man aged 40-55 years who had recovered from COVID-19. CDR3 residues: CASSFQGMVAYEQYF. The CDR3 nucleotides read TGCGCCAGCAGCTTCCAGGGAATGGTGGCGTACGAGCAGTACTTC.